This is a list of T cell receptor beta chains from one sample in a study of radiotherapy plus CTLA-4 blockade in lung cancer. The table came from immunoSEQ multiplex PCR; TCRdb's copy has only in-frame clones and leaves some out. The sample includes 100,000 to 150,000 clones, 85% to 90% of them seen just once. The sequencing here drew on peripheral blood, taken from a patient treated with radiotherapy plus ipilimumab. All receptors derive from a human donor with non-small cell lung cancer that progressed on radiotherapy plus ipilimumab. Each CDR3 is given with its conserved first and last residue. The D gene is left open where the match is weak. Rows give clone size only sometimes, using once, few, many, or a class for an expanded clone.

NA | TRBJ2-3 | TRBV10-2 | NA | TGCGCCAGCAGTCGGACAGCAGCCACAGATACGCAGTATTTT | CASSRTAATDTQYF
NA | TRBJ2-7 | TRBV4-1 | NA | TGCGCCAGCAGCCAAGCGATCGGCCCAGCGGTCTACGAGCAGTACTTC | CASSQAIGPAVYEQYF
once | TRBJ1-4 | TRBV4-2 | NA | TGTGCCAGCAGCCAAGATTTGCGAGGACAGAGGGGACTGTTTTTT | CASSQDLRGQRGLFF
NA | TRBJ1-1 | TRBV7-8 | NA | TGTGCCAGCAAACGGGACCGGGCAGTTGAAGCTTTCTTT | CASKRDRAVEAFF
NA | TRBJ2-3 | TRBV2 | TRBD2 | TGTGCCTGCGGGACTAGCGGGAGGGGAGACGCAGATACGCAGTATTTT | CACGTSGRGDADTQYF
NA | TRBJ2-1 | TRBV5-1 | NA | TGCGCCAGCAGCTTGGCAGGGGTTTTGAATGAGCAGTTCTTC | CASSLAGVLNEQFF
NA | TRBJ2-3 | TRBV7-9 | NA | TGTGCCAGCAGCCGCATTAGCGGAGCTAGCACAGATACGCAGTATTTT | CASSRISGASTDTQYF
NA | TRBJ2-3 | TRBV2 | NA | TGTGCCATCAGTGGGTCGTTCAGCGCGAGACGCACAGATACGCAGTATTTT | CAISGSFSARRTDTQYF
NA | TRBJ2-3 | TRBV6-4 | NA | TGTGCCAGCAGTGCAGGAGATACGCAGTATTTT | CASSAGDTQYF
NA | TRBJ1-6 | TRBV27 | NA | TGTGCCAGCAGTTCTACAGTACGGGGTTCACCCCTCCACTTT | CASSSTVRGSPLHF
NA | TRBJ2-1 | TRBV7-2 | NA | TGTGCCAGCAGCCCCAAGGCCGCTTACTGGGGGGATGAGCAGTTCTTC | CASSPKAAYWGDEQFF
once | TRBJ2-1 | TRBV6-1 | NA | TGTGCCAGCAGTGGTAGACAGGACAATGAGCAGTTCTTC | CASSGRQDNEQFF
NA | TRBJ1-5 | TRBV18 | TRBD1 | TGTGCCAGCTCACCTTACGCCGGGACAGGGAATAATCAGCCCCAGCATTTT | CASSPYAGTGNNQPQHF
NA | TRBJ2-7 | TRBV5-1 | NA | TGCGCCAGCAGCTGGACCGGGACGCCGGACTACGAGCAGTACTTC | CASSWTGTPDYEQYF
NA | TRBJ1-4 | TRBV7-2 | TRBD1 | TGTGCCAGCAGCTTGCTGACAGGGGTGAATGAAAAACTGTTTTTT | CASSLLTGVNEKLFF
NA | TRBJ2-7 | TRBV5-6 | TRBD1 | TGTGCCAGCAGCAGGGACAGAGAGCACGAGCAGTACTTC | CASSRDREHEQYF
NA | TRBJ1-1 | TRBV14 | NA | TGTGCCAGCAGCCAGCGGTCGGGGCCTCGGGCTTTCTTT | CASSQRSGPRAFF
NA | TRBJ2-7 | TRBV7-6 | NA | TGTGCCAGCAGCTCTCCCGAGAAGGAGCAGTACTTC | CASSSPEKEQYF
NA | TRBJ2-7 | TRBV7-6 | TRBD1 | TGTGCCAGCAGCGTATTCGGGACAGGAGTCCCCTACGAGCAGTACTTC | CASSVFGTGVPYEQYF
NA | TRBJ2-2 | TRBV27 | NA | TGTGCCAGCAGTTTAAGGGCCGGGGAGCTGTTTTTT | CASSLRAGELFF
NA | TRBJ1-5 | TRBV2 | TRBD1 | TGTGCCAGCACAGGGGGCCTCAGTCAGCCCCAGCATTTT | CASTGGLSQPQHF
once | TRBJ2-7 | TRBV6-5 | TRBD2 | TGTGCCAGCAGTTGGACTAGCGGGGTCTACGAGCAGTACTTC | CASSWTSGVYEQYF
NA | TRBJ2-5 | TRBV7-2 | NA | TGTGCCAGCAGCTTTAGCGTCCAAGAGACCCAGTACTTC | CASSFSVQETQYF
NA | TRBJ1-2 | TRBV6-5 | NA | TGTGCCAGCAAAGAATCTGGGGCTAACTATGGCTACACCTTC | CASKESGANYGYTF
NA | TRBJ2-1 | TRBV5-1 | TRBD2 | TGCGCCAGCAGCACTGGAATGCTAGCGGGAGAATCGGGCCTTAATGAGCAGTTCTTC | CASSTGMLAGESGLNEQFF
NA | TRBJ2-7 | TRBV7-2 | NA | TGTGCCAGCAGCGCGGCCGGAGGAGCGGGCTCCTACGAGCAGTACTTC | CASSAAGGAGSYEQYF
NA | TRBJ2-7 | TRBV5-4 | TRBD2 | TGTGCCAGCAGCGCCAGACTAGCGGGAGGTTCGCTCGAGCAGTACTTC | CASSARLAGGSLEQYF
NA | TRBJ1-2 | TRBV11-2 | TRBD1 | TGTGCCAGCAGCCCCGCCCCAGGGGGCTCTAACTATGGCTACACCTTC | CASSPAPGGSNYGYTF
few | TRBJ1-4 | TRBV11-3 | NA | TGTGCCAGCAGCCCCTCGGGGGCAACTAATGAAAAACTGTTTTTT | CASSPSGATNEKLFF
NA | TRBJ2-7 | TRBV19 | TRBD1 | TGTGCCAGTAGCTCCGGGACAGGGGGCGTCCACGAGCAGTACTTC | CASSSGTGGVHEQYF
NA | TRBJ1-1 | TRBV29-1 | TRBD1 | TGCAGCGTCGCAACTCCGGGACAGGAAGCTTTCTTT | CSVATPGQEAFF
NA | TRBJ2-1 | TRBV9 | NA | TGTGCCAGCAGCCCCATGGACAGCGCATGGAATGAGCAGTTCTTC | CASSPMDSAWNEQFF
NA | TRBJ2-1 | TRBV27 | TRBD2 | TGTGCCAGCACAATGCTAGCGGCTTACAATGAGCAGTTCTTC | CASTMLAAYNEQFF
NA | TRBJ2-7 | TRBV23-1 | NA | TGCGCCAGCAGTCAATTCAGACACCCCTACTCCTACGAGCAGTACTTC | CASSQFRHPYSYEQYF
NA | TRBJ2-1 | TRBV5-1 | TRBD2 | TGCGCCAGCAGTTCCGGGACTAGCGGGAGGGGAGAGGAAAATGAGCAGTTCTTC | CASSSGTSGRGEENEQFF
once | TRBJ2-1 | TRBV2 | NA | TGTGCCAGCAAGGCGGCAAGAGGTTACAATGAGCAGTTCTTC | CASKAARGYNEQFF
NA | TRBJ2-7 | TRBV6-8 | NA | TGTGCCAGCAGTCACCCTCCCTGGCGGTACTTC | CASSHPPWRYF
NA | TRBJ1-2 | TRBV5-1 | NA | TGCGCCAGCAGCCCGGGACCGATCTATGGCTACACCTTC | CASSPGPIYGYTF
NA | TRBJ2-6 | TRBV5-1 | NA | TGCGCCAGCACCAGTGGTATCGGCGCTGGGGCCAACGTCCTGACTTTC | CASTSGIGAGANVLTF
NA | TRBJ2-7 | TRBV21-1 | NA | TGTGCCAGCACCAATACCGGGACAACCTACGAGCAGTACTTC | CASTNTGTTYEQYF
NA | TRBJ2-1 | TRBV5-1 | NA | TGCGCCAGCAGCTTGGTTGGAAAGCAGACATACTCCTACAATGAGCAGTTCTTC | CASSLVGKQTYSYNEQFF
NA | TRBJ2-3 | TRBV7-2 | TRBD2 | TGTGCCAGCAGCTTAGGAGGGACTACGGGGGATACGCAGTATTTT | CASSLGGTTGDTQYF
NA | TRBJ2-3 | TRBV5-1 | NA | TGCGCCGGATCTCCGGGCGGCCAGGAGGGTACAGATACGCAGTATTTT | CAGSPGGQEGTDTQYF
NA | TRBJ1-3 | TRBV7-8 | TRBD1 | TGTGCCAGCAGCTTGGGTGGGACAGCTCCGGGTGGCACCATATATTTT | CASSLGGTAPGGTIYF
NA | TRBJ2-1 | TRBV12-2 | NA | TGTGCAAGTCGCTTAGTGGGGACTAGCGTCCTAAGGCGACATGAGCAGTTCTTC | CASRLVGTSVLRRHEQFF
NA | TRBJ2-1 | TRBV5-1 | NA | TGCGCCAGCAGCTCCCAGGCAGACAGCTACAATGAGCAGTTCTTC | CASSSQADSYNEQFF